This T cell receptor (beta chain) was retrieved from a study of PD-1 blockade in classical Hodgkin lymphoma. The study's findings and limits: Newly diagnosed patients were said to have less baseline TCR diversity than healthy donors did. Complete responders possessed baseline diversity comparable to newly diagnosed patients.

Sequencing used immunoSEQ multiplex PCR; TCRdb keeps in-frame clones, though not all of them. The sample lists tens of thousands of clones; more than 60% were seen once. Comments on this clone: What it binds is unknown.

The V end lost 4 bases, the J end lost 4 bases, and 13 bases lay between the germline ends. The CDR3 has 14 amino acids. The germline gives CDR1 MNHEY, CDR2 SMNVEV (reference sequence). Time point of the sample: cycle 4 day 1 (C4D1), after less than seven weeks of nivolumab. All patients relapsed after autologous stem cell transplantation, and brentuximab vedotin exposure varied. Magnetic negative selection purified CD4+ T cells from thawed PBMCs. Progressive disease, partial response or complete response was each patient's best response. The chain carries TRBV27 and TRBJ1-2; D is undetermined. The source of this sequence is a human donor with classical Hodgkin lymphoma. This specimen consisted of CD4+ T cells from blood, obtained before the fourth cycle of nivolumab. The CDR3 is CASSSPHSSYGYTF. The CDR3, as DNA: TGTGCCAGCAGTTCCCCTCACAGCAGCTATGGCTACACCTTC.